Each of the 29 T cell receptor beta chains below was sequenced from the same sample in a study of blood T cells in healthy people across ages. The use of a sample-barcoded 5' primer and a J-beta primer mix characterized a second PCR of about 7 to 12 cycles. MiXCR, run by TCRdb on the 5' RACE reads, gives a single entry per CDR3 protein. Of hundreds of thousands of distinct CDR3 sequences in the sample, 52% were seen once. The sequencing sample was made of blood. Source of these receptors: a woman aged 80 or older in good health.

There are a few counts of this clonotype. DNA of the CDR3: TGTGCCAGCAGCTTTGCAAATTTGGGGGCGCTCGGGGGGTTTGAAGCTTTCTTT. Translating gives CASSFANLGALGGFEAFF. The chain links TRBV7-6 to TRBJ1-1, with D perhaps TRBD1 (6 bases). V was trimmed by 3 bases and J by 7 bases, leaving 27 bases between them. CDR1 SGHVS and CDR2 FNYEAQ come from the germline V gene. The CDR3 length is 18 residues.

The chain joins TRBV11-1 to TRBJ2-3, with D possibly TRBD2 on 5 matching bases. Germline values: CDR1 SGHAT, CDR2 FQDESV (reference sequence). The CDR3 contains 13 residues. Trimming took 5 bases from V and 6 from J, leaving 12 bases between them. Written as DNA, the CDR3 is TGTGCCAGCAGCCTCGCCCCGGGGGATACGCAGTATTTT. Protein sequence: CASSLAPGDTQYF.

The rearrangement links TRBV27 to TRBJ1-2; no reliable D call. Germline V CDR1 and CDR2: MNHEY, SMNVEV (reference sequence). Trimming pared 7 bases from V and 2 bases from J, leaving 17 bases between. This CDR3 has 15 amino acids. CDR3 DNA: TGTGCCAGCAAATCGTCGTCGCTCCTAAACTATGGCTACACCTTC. Its protein product is CASKSSSLLNYGYTF.

The chain employs TRBV7-9 and TRBJ1-2, with a possible D match to TRBD1 (5 bases). Germline CDR1 reads SEHNR; CDR2 reads FQNEAQ (reference sequence). V lost 2 bases to trimming and J lost 2 bases, with 12 bases between them. The CDR3 spans 15 residues. The CDR3 DNA reads TGTGCCAGCAGCTTACCGGGGGAGGGAAACTATGGCTACACCTTC. Its protein is CASSLPGEGNYGYTF.

This clonotype has a count of ten or more. The chain combines TRBV3-1 with TRBJ2-3; 7 bases agree with TRBD2. The germline V gene encodes CDR1 LGHDT and CDR2 YNNKEL (reference sequence). The CDR3 contains 16 residues. After removal of 5 bases from V and 7 bases from J, the junction contained 15 bases not matched to a gene. CDR3 sequence: CASSYRRGRGLNTQYF. The CDR3 DNA reads TGTGCCAGCAGCTACAGGCGGGGGAGGGGTCTAAATACGCAGTATTTT.

This clonotype was seen a handful of times. V usage is TRBV6-5 and J usage is TRBJ2-5, with D possibly being TRBD2 (5 bases). V shed 7 bases and J shed 5 bases, with 8 bases lying between them. The CDR3 length is 11 residues. Germline loops: CDR1 MNHEY, CDR2 SVGAGI. The CDR3 nucleotides are TGTGCCAGCACCTGGGAGGAGACCCAGTACTTC. Translating gives CASTWEETQYF.

The chain employs TRBV5-1 and TRBJ2-5; 10 bases align to TRBD2. The CDR3 has 15 residues. Trimming at V came to 5 bases and at J to 11 bases, leaving 15 bases not matched to a gene. Germline V gives CDR1 SGHRS, CDR2 YFSETQ. The DNA for the CDR3 is TGCGCCAGCAGTTACCTAGCGGGGGACTACAATGAGCAGTACTTC. It codes for CASSYLAGDYNEQYF.

This sequence joins TRBV12-3 or TRBV12-4 and TRBJ2-3, with D possibly TRBD1 on 6 matching bases. The CDR3 spans 16 residues. V shed 5 bases and J shed 6 bases, with 21 bases lying between them. The CDR3 DNA reads TGTGCCAGCAGTCCCCCCGGCCAGGGGCCCAGGGATACGCAGTATTTT. Encoded protein: CASSPPGQGPRDTQYF.

This chain connects TRBV6-5 to TRBJ1-2; TRBD1 matches 7 bases. Trimming at V came to 2 bases and at J to 8 bases, leaving 5 bases not matched to a gene. The CDR3 is made up of 13 amino acids. Germline lookup yields CDR1 MNHEY and CDR2 SVGAGI. CDR3 protein: CASSYEGAGGYTF. The DNA for the CDR3 is TGTGCCAGCAGTTACGAGGGGGCTGGCGGCTACACCTTC.

About this clonotype: A read error is possible here, since a much larger clone lies one base away. The J gene is TRBJ2-1, the V gene TRBV29-1; 8 bases agree with TRBD2. Germline values: CDR1 SQVTM, CDR2 ANQGSEA. CDR3 length equals 14 residues. V shed 7 bases and J 5 bases; nucleotides not matched to a gene: 10. The DNA of the CDR3 is TGCAGCGGGCGAAAGCGGGGGTCCAACAATGAGCAGTTCTTC. Its translation: CSGRKRGSNNEQFF.

In its sample, this clonotype was seen a few times. The rearrangement joins TRBV9 to TRBJ1-1; D perhaps matches TRBD1 (6 bases). The CDR3 extends over 14 amino acids. CDR1 is SGDLS, CDR2 YYNGEE, per germline. Between the trimmed V and J ends, which lost 6 bases and 5 bases, there was a span of 17 bases. Here the CDR3 reads CASKPLPGATEAFF. Written as DNA, the CDR3 is TGTGCCAGCAAACCTCTCCCGGGGGCTACTGAAGCTTTCTTT.

This clonotype was detected ten times or more. The V gene is TRBV28, the J gene TRBJ2-3, with D possibly matching TRBD2 (7 bases). Germline lookup yields CDR1 MDHEN and CDR2 SYDVKM. V was cut by 10 bases and J by 6 bases, with 20 bases left in between. This CDR3 is built from 14 residues. The DNA of the CDR3 is TGTGCCACCAGGAGGGGGGGCTTCCAGGATACGCAGTATTTT. The encoded protein is CATRRGGFQDTQYF. Filled out from reference TRBV28 and TRBJ2-3, the complete variable domain reads DVKVTQSSRYLVKRTGEKVFLECVQDMDHENMFWYRQDPGLGLRLIYFSYDVKMKEKGDIPEGYSVSREKKERFSLILESASTNQTSMYLCATRRGGFQDTQYFGPGTRLTVL.

J is TRBJ2-7 and V is TRBV7-9, with a tentative D call TRBD2 (6 bases). V was clipped by 5 bases and J by 0 bases, with 23 bases between them. In germline, CDR1 is SEHNR, CDR2 FQNEAQ (reference sequence). The CDR3 runs to 18 residues. CDR3 residues: CASSEYNPGLPLSYEQYF. The CDR3 region has the DNA TGTGCCAGCAGCGAATATAACCCGGGACTTCCTCTCTCCTACGAGCAGTACTTC.

V usage is TRBV5-1 and J usage is TRBJ2-4; D is uncertain. This CDR3 region has 13 residues. Germline assignment: CDR1 SGHRS and CDR2 YFSETQ. Trimming removed 5 bases from V and 0 bases from J, with 6 bases in between. In DNA, the CDR3 is TGCGCCAGCAGGGCTCTAGCCAAAAACATTCAGTACTTC. Its protein product is CASRALAKNIQYF.

A remark on this clonotype: A single base separates this from a much larger clone, so it may be a read error. The chain links TRBV11-3 to TRBJ2-7; D is possibly TRBD1 (6 bases). CDR3 size: 14 residues. Germline assignment: CDR1 SGHNT and CDR2 YENEEA. V lost 3 bases, J lost 7 bases, and 16 bases lay in between. The CDR3 bases are TGTGCCAGCAGCTTCCAGGGGTTCGGCAATGAGCAGTACTTC. It encodes CASSFQGFGNEQYF.

The chain joins TRBV28 to TRBJ2-5, with 7 bases lining up with TRBD2. This CDR3 is 20 amino acids long. Trimming at V came to 3 bases and at J to 2 bases, leaving 21 bases not matched to a gene. The germline gives CDR1 MDHEN, CDR2 SYDVKM. The chain's CDR3 is CASSLPPPGLVGKLQETQYF. The CDR3 nucleotides read TGTGCCAGCAGTTTGCCCCCACCCGGACTAGTGGGGAAACTTCAAGAGACCCAGTACTTC.

Notes on this clonotype: This may stem from a read error, because a much larger clone lies one nucleotide away. CDR3 sequence: CSARDNYEQYF. The CDR3 DNA sequence: TGCAGTGCTAGAGACAACTACGAGCAGTACTTC. The chain couples TRBV20-1 to TRBJ2-7; D is ambiguous. Trimming stripped 0 bases from V and 3 bases from J, with 3 bases between. The CDR3 loop spans 11 amino acids. Germline CDR1 is DFQATT and CDR2 is SNEGSKA (reference sequence).

This clonotype was counted at least ten times. The CDR3 nucleotides are TGTGCCAGCAGGGCGGGACGAGCATATGGCTACACCTTC. The encoded protein is CASRAGRAYGYTF. The chain carries TRBV6-5 and TRBJ1-2; D is perhaps TRBD1 (5 bases). The CDR3 runs 13 residues. V gave up 6 bases and J gave up 5 bases, with 13 bases separating them. From germline, CDR1 is MNHEY and CDR2 SVGAGI.

This clonotype was detected only a few times. The CDR3 sequence: CASSQGSRTEAFF. CDR3 coding DNA: TGTGCCAGCAGCCAGGGCTCCCGAACTGAAGCTTTCTTT. The genes are TRBV14 and TRBJ1-1; no reliable D call. The CDR3 spans 13 residues. Between the trimmed V and J ends, which lost 3 bases and 5 bases, there was a span of 10 bases. CDR1 is SGHDN, CDR2 FVKESK, per germline.

J is TRBJ2-1 and V is TRBV2; 9 nucleotides match TRBD1. After removal of 8 bases from V and 3 bases from J, the junction contained 14 bases not matched to a gene. CDR1 and CDR2 from the germline V gene are SNHLY and FYNNEI. The CDR3 totals 17 residues. This CDR3 reads CASSSRGQGKGYNEQFF. DNA for the CDR3: TGTGCCAGCTCCTCCCGGGGACAGGGAAAGGGCTACAATGAGCAGTTCTTC.

The table lists this clonotype with a few counts. The chain uses TRBV2 and TRBJ2-2, with a tentative D call TRBD2 (6 bases). Germline CDR1 reads SNHLY; CDR2 reads FYNNEI. V shed 1 base and J shed 6 bases, with 9 bases lying between them. This CDR3 region has 14 residues. The CDR3, as DNA: TGTGCCAGCAGTGAAGGGAGGGCACCCGGGGAGCTGTTTTTT. Translation: CASSEGRAPGELFF.

This clonotype has at least ten counts. CDR3 residues: CASSDPGQVETQYF. The CDR3 DNA sequence: TGTGCCAGCAGTGACCCGGGACAGGTAGAGACCCAGTACTTC. The chain carries TRBV25-1 and TRBJ2-5; 8 bases fit TRBD1. The CDR3 is made up of 14 amino acids. The germline gives CDR1 MGHDK, CDR2 SYGVNS. V shed 3 bases, J shed 4 bases, and the junction held 4 bases outside the gene matches.

This clonotype was detected ten times or more. The V and J genes are TRBV12-3 or TRBV12-4 and TRBJ1-5; no definite D call. V was cut by 6 bases and J by 4 bases, with 16 bases left in between. This CDR3 spans 15 amino acids. The CDR3 sequence: CASRWEGSVNQPQHF. CDR3 DNA sequence: TGTGCCAGCAGGTGGGAGGGCTCGGTGAATCAGCCCCAGCATTTT.

The V and J genes are TRBV27 and TRBJ2-5, with TRBD2 matching 7 bases. The CDR3 consists of 15 residues. Germline-derived CDR1 and CDR2 are MNHEY and SMNVEV (reference sequence). With 2 bases clipped from V and 1 base from J, the junction kept 4 bases outside the gene matches. The CDR3 protein is CASSLRTRGQETQYF. The DNA of the CDR3 is TGTGCCAGCAGTTTACGGACTAGGGGCCAAGAGACCCAGTACTTC.

The CDR3 DNA follows: TGTGCCAGCAGGATGACTAGCGGGGCCTCTGGAGAGACCCAGTACTTC. As protein: CASRMTSGASGETQYF. The chain is built from TRBV12-3 or TRBV12-4 and TRBJ2-5; TRBD2 matches at 11 bases. The CDR3 has 16 residues. Trimming at V came to 6 bases and at J to 4 bases, leaving 10 bases not matched to a gene.

This clonotype was counted ten times or more. This chain connects TRBV7-9 to TRBJ2-1; TRBD2 agrees at 11 bases. Germline V CDR1 and CDR2: SEHNR, FQNEAQ (reference sequence). The CDR3 covers 17 residues. Trimming cost V 5 bases and J 2 bases; bases outside gene matches: 8. The CDR3 region is CASSTPRLAGPYNEQFF. CDR3 nucleotides: TGTGCCAGCAGCACTCCAAGACTAGCGGGACCCTACAATGAGCAGTTCTTC. Looking up the rest from reference TRBV7-9 and TRBJ2-1 gives the full variable domain: DTGVSQNPRHKITKRGQNVTFRCDPISEHNRLYWYRQTLGQGPEFLTYFQNEAQLEKSRLLSDRFSAERPKGSFSTLEIQRTEQGDSAMYLCASSTPRLAGPYNEQFFGPGTRLTVL.

This clonotype turned up a few times. The CDR3 is CASSQGWGTDTQYF. CDR3 in DNA: TGTGCCAGCAGTCAGGGATGGGGCACAGATACGCAGTATTTT. The V call is TRBV27, the J call TRBJ2-3; D might be TRBD1 (5 bases). The CDR3 is made up of 14 amino acids. CDR1 is MNHEY, CDR2 SMNVEV, per germline (reference sequence). V was trimmed by 5 bases and J by 1 base, leaving 10 bases between them.

This clonotype was observed many times. The chain has TRBV20-1 and TRBJ1-2; no reliable D call. Trimming stripped 2 bases from V and 9 bases from J, with 7 bases between. Per germline, CDR1 DFQATT and CDR2 SNEGSKA (reference sequence). The CDR3 extends over 10 amino acids. The CDR3 here is CSARLISYTF. The CDR3 DNA is TGCAGTGCTAGATTGATCAGCTACACCTTC.

The table lists this clonotype with many counts. The CDR3 DNA follows: TGTGCCAGCCTTAGCGGACAAGAGACCCAGTACTTC. Its protein product is CASLSGQETQYF. This sequence joins TRBV3-1 and TRBJ2-5; maybe TRBD2 (6 bases). Germline CDR1 and CDR2: LGHDT and YNNKEL (reference sequence). The CDR3 spans 12 residues. V lost 8 bases, J lost 2 bases, and 9 bases lay in between.